Listed below are T cell receptor beta chains from one sample, sequenced in a study of T cell clusters in autoimmune cytopenias. TCRdb reprocessed the multiplex PCR reads; each CDR3 protein has one entry and no DNA is given. The sample yields 9,000 to 15,000 distinct CDR3 sequences, of which the top ten take up 23%. The sample also formed part of further work on T cell repertoires in aging, cancer and after chemotherapy.

Sequencing was done on a sample of peripheral blood. The source is a human donor in good health. CDR3s include the opening cysteine and the closing phenylalanine or tryptophan. For some rows the clone size is stated as once, few or many, or as a class when expanded; others skip it.

clone_size	v_call	j_call	cdr3_aa
.	TRBV30	TRBJ2-1	CAWSLPLPGSPYNEQFF
.	TRBV11-3	TRBJ1-5	CASSLEDGGVQHF
.	TRBV5-5	TRBJ1-3	CASSFGTRNTIYF
.	TRBV19	TRBJ1-2	CASRRRESLYGYTF
.	TRBV12-3/TRBV12-4	TRBJ2-4	CASSLGGAKNIQYF
.	TRBV19	TRBJ2-7	CASSRDLSHEQYF
.	TRBV12-3/TRBV12-4	TRBJ2-3	CASNLPLADTQYF
.	TRBV6-6	TRBJ2-1	CASTLTGAIDNEQFF
medium-sized	TRBV19	TRBJ2-7	CASSGDRYEQYF
.	TRBV12-3/TRBV12-4	TRBJ1-2	CASSLSSGQPYTF
.	TRBV12-3/TRBV12-4	TRBJ2-5	CASSLEPQGRETQYF
.	TRBV5-1	TRBJ1-3	CASSLPSRTDTIYF
.	TRBV19	TRBJ2-3	CASSPDRGRDTQYF
.	TRBV7-9	TRBJ1-1	CASSSGGGTEAFF
.	TRBV11-3	TRBJ1-2	CASSLGSQANYGYTF
.	TRBV5-6	TRBJ1-1	CASSLTPGTGGTEAFF
.	TRBV12-3/TRBV12-4	TRBJ2-1	CASSPGTIVGNEQFF
.	TRBV12-3/TRBV12-4	TRBJ2-2	CASSMTENTGELFF
.	TRBV12-3/TRBV12-4	TRBJ2-2	CASVGQNTGELFF
.	TRBV7-2	TRBJ2-5	CASSLGSGGAKWETQYF
.	TRBV6-1	TRBJ1-2	CASRGPGSVDGYTF
medium-sized	TRBV29-1	TRBJ2-3	CSVNRGSDTQYF
.	TRBV11-3	TRBJ1-2	CASSQRGVQNYGYTF
.	TRBV6-5	TRBJ2-2	CASSFFDRGGTGELFF
.	TRBV30	TRBJ2-1	CAWSVAGDHNEQFF
.	TRBV12-3/TRBV12-4	TRBJ1-1	CASSFQRGTEAFF
.	TRBV12-3/TRBV12-4	TRBJ2-1	CASSLGTLRPDNEQFF